Listed below are T cell receptor beta chains from one sample, sequenced in a study of T cell responses to AZD1222 COVID-19 vaccine. The method was immunoSEQ multiplex PCR; TCRdb's version includes in-frame clones alone and lacks a portion of them. The sample has 120,000 or so clones, roughly 87% seen once. The material sequenced was peripheral blood, taken on day 0 of MenACWY control vaccination. The receptors come from an adult in good health. CDR3s include the opening cysteine and the closing phenylalanine or tryptophan. The D gene is left open where the match is weak. Rows give clone size only sometimes, using once, few, many, or a class for an expanded clone.

j_gene: TRBJ2-7
v_gene: TRBV4-2
d_gene: NA
abundance: NA
CDR3nt: TGTGCCAGCAGCCAAGATTTGGGGACATCCTACGAGCAGTACTTC
CDR3aa: CASSQDLGTSYEQYF

j_gene: TRBJ1-1
v_gene: TRBV10-1
d_gene: NA
abundance: once
CDR3nt: TGCGCCAGCAGTGAACAGGGTAGCACTGAAGCTTTCTTT
CDR3aa: CASSEQGSTEAFF

j_gene: TRBJ2-1
v_gene: TRBV12-3/TRBV12-4
d_gene: TRBD2
abundance: NA
CDR3nt: TGTGCCAGCAGTTCGGGACTAGCGGGAGCTTTCTTC
CDR3aa: CASSSGLAGAFF

j_gene: TRBJ1-6
v_gene: TRBV18
d_gene: NA
abundance: NA
CDR3nt: TGTGCCAGCTCACCGTCCGTGCAGGGAAGTTCACCCCTCCACTTT
CDR3aa: CASSPSVQGSSPLHF

j_gene: TRBJ1-3
v_gene: TRBV7-2
d_gene: TRBD1
abundance: NA
CDR3nt: TGTGCCAGCAGCTTAGGGGGACAGGGGGCTGCTGGAAACACCATATATTTT
CDR3aa: CASSLGGQGAAGNTIYF

j_gene: TRBJ2-1
v_gene: TRBV24-1
d_gene: NA
abundance: NA
CDR3nt: TGTGCCACCAGTGATTTTAAACTATCGAATGAGCAGTTCTTC
CDR3aa: CATSDFKLSNEQFF

j_gene: TRBJ2-1
v_gene: TRBV7-6
d_gene: NA
abundance: NA
CDR3nt: TGTGCCAGCAGCTTAGAATCCCCAACTTTCTTATCCTACAATGAGCAGTTCTTC
CDR3aa: CASSLESPTFLSYNEQFF

j_gene: TRBJ1-2
v_gene: TRBV30
d_gene: NA
abundance: NA
CDR3nt: TGTGCCTGGAGTGTAAGCGGGGGCAGAAGTGGCTACACCTTC
CDR3aa: CAWSVSGGRSGYTF

j_gene: TRBJ2-3
v_gene: TRBV11-3
d_gene: NA
abundance: NA
CDR3nt: TGTGCCAGCAGCCGGGCTAGCACAGATACGCAGTATTTT
CDR3aa: CASSRASTDTQYF

j_gene: TRBJ2-3
v_gene: TRBV7-9
d_gene: NA
abundance: once
CDR3nt: TGTGCCAGCAGCTTACGGCCTGATACGCAGTATTTT
CDR3aa: CASSLRPDTQYF

j_gene: TRBJ1-1
v_gene: TRBV18
d_gene: NA
abundance: NA
CDR3nt: TGTGCCAGCTCACCACCGTTTCGGGAAGGGGGTGAAGCTTTCTTT
CDR3aa: CASSPPFREGGEAFF

j_gene: TRBJ2-1
v_gene: TRBV3-1/TRBV3-2
d_gene: NA
abundance: NA
CDR3nt: TGTGCCAGCCCGGGACTCCTAAGTGAGCAGTTCTTC
CDR3aa: CASPGLLSEQFF

j_gene: TRBJ2-3
v_gene: TRBV19
d_gene: TRBD2
abundance: NA
CDR3nt: TGTGCCAGTAGTGGGAGGGTAGGCGCAGATACGCAGTATTTT
CDR3aa: CASSGRVGADTQYF

j_gene: TRBJ2-7
v_gene: TRBV28
d_gene: TRBD1
abundance: NA
CDR3nt: TGTGCCAGCAGACCGAGACAGGGTTCCTACGAGCAGTACTTC
CDR3aa: CASRPRQGSYEQYF

j_gene: TRBJ1-2
v_gene: TRBV6-5
d_gene: NA
abundance: NA
CDR3nt: TGTGCCAGCAGTCCTACCCAAGTTAACTATGGCTACACCTTC
CDR3aa: CASSPTQVNYGYTF

j_gene: TRBJ2-2
v_gene: TRBV7-8
d_gene: TRBD1
abundance: NA
CDR3nt: TGTGCCAGCAGCCCCCGGGACAGGGGAACCGGGGAGCTGTTTTTT
CDR3aa: CASSPRDRGTGELFF

j_gene: TRBJ1-5
v_gene: TRBV6-1
d_gene: NA
abundance: NA
CDR3nt: TGTGCCAGCAGTGAAGTGCCTGGGGACGTCTGGCAGCCCCAGCATTTT
CDR3aa: CASSEVPGDVWQPQHF

j_gene: TRBJ2-3
v_gene: TRBV18
d_gene: NA
abundance: NA
CDR3nt: TGTGCCAGCTCACCACCGGAAACAGATACGCAGTATTTT
CDR3aa: CASSPPETDTQYF

j_gene: TRBJ1-4
v_gene: TRBV2
d_gene: NA
abundance: NA
CDR3nt: TGTGCCAGCACCAATACCGAACGCTATGAAAAACTGTTTTTT
CDR3aa: CASTNTERYEKLFF

j_gene: TRBJ2-5
v_gene: TRBV7-3
d_gene: NA
abundance: NA
CDR3nt: TGTGCCAGCAGCTTAACAGCGTTCGAGACCCAGTACTTC
CDR3aa: CASSLTAFETQYF

j_gene: TRBJ2-7
v_gene: TRBV5-8
d_gene: NA
abundance: NA
CDR3nt: TGTGCCAGCAGCTTCGACCGGATATACGAGCAGTACTTC
CDR3aa: CASSFDRIYEQYF

j_gene: TRBJ2-1
v_gene: TRBV27
d_gene: NA
abundance: NA
CDR3nt: TGTGCCAGCAGTTTCAACGGGAAAGCCTACAATGAGCAGTTCTTC
CDR3aa: CASSFNGKAYNEQFF

j_gene: TRBJ2-7
v_gene: TRBV2
d_gene: NA
abundance: NA
CDR3nt: TGTGCCAGCAGTCGAAAGGGTCGAGGGGAGCAGTACTTC
CDR3aa: CASSRKGRGEQYF

j_gene: TRBJ2-5
v_gene: TRBV10-1
d_gene: NA
abundance: NA
CDR3nt: TGCGCCAGCAGTGAAGGGGGAGCGGAACAAGAGACCCAGTACTTC
CDR3aa: CASSEGGAEQETQYF

j_gene: TRBJ2-3
v_gene: TRBV14
d_gene: TRBD2
abundance: NA
CDR3nt: TGTGCCAGCAGTCCGACCCCAGCTAGCGGGAACACAGATACGCAGTATTTT
CDR3aa: CASSPTPASGNTDTQYF

j_gene: TRBJ1-2
v_gene: TRBV27
d_gene: TRBD1
abundance: NA
CDR3nt: TGTGCCAGCAGTTTACGGGTCGACAGGGGGAATGGCTACACCTTC
CDR3aa: CASSLRVDRGNGYTF

j_gene: TRBJ2-3
v_gene: TRBV11-2
d_gene: NA
abundance: NA
CDR3nt: TGTGCCAGCAGCTTACGAGGACATACAACCACAGATACGCAGTATTTT
CDR3aa: CASSLRGHTTTDTQYF

j_gene: TRBJ1-4
v_gene: TRBV7-2
d_gene: NA
abundance: NA
CDR3nt: TGTGCCAGCAGCTTGCGGCAGGGAAATGAAAAACTGTTTTTT
CDR3aa: CASSLRQGNEKLFF

j_gene: TRBJ2-1
v_gene: TRBV7-3
d_gene: TRBD2
abundance: NA
CDR3nt: TGTGCCAGCAGCACCCGGACTAGCGGGATGAATGAGCAGTTCTTC
CDR3aa: CASSTRTSGMNEQFF

j_gene: TRBJ1-2
v_gene: TRBV6-6
d_gene: NA
abundance: few
CDR3nt: TGTGCCAGCAGTTACAGGCTCTTAGGAGACTATGGCTACACCTTC
CDR3aa: CASSYRLLGDYGYTF

j_gene: TRBJ2-1
v_gene: TRBV24-1
d_gene: TRBD1
abundance: NA
CDR3nt: TGTGCCACCAGTGTCAGGGACAGGGGTCATGAGCAGTTCTTC
CDR3aa: CATSVRDRGHEQFF

j_gene: TRBJ1-5
v_gene: TRBV6-2/TRBV6-3
d_gene: TRBD1
abundance: NA
CDR3nt: TGTGCCAGCAGTTACTCGGGGGCCGTTATCCAGGGACAGAATCAGCCCCAGCATTTT
CDR3aa: CASSYSGAVIQGQNQPQHF

j_gene: TRBJ2-3
v_gene: TRBV21-1
d_gene: NA
abundance: NA
CDR3nt: TGTGCCAGCAGCAAGTCACCGGCGGTTTTTAGCACAGATACGCAGTATTTT
CDR3aa: CASSKSPAVFSTDTQYF

j_gene: TRBJ2-1
v_gene: TRBV7-9
d_gene: TRBD1
abundance: NA
CDR3nt: TGTGCCAGCAGCTTAAACAGGGGCGATGAGCAGTTCTTC
CDR3aa: CASSLNRGDEQFF

j_gene: TRBJ2-1
v_gene: TRBV10-1
d_gene: TRBD1
abundance: NA
CDR3nt: TGCGCCAGTTCTTCGGACAGGGGATTATTCTCTGAGCAGTTCTTC
CDR3aa: CASSSDRGLFSEQFF

j_gene: TRBJ1-5
v_gene: TRBV3-1/TRBV3-2
d_gene: NA
abundance: NA
CDR3nt: TGTGCCAGCAGCCACGCCTCCCGGGACAGCAATCAGCCCCAGCATTTT
CDR3aa: CASSHASRDSNQPQHF

j_gene: TRBJ2-3
v_gene: TRBV28
d_gene: TRBD2
abundance: NA
CDR3nt: TGTGCCAGCAGTTTAGGGCTAGCGGAGACAGATACGCAGTATTTT
CDR3aa: CASSLGLAETDTQYF

j_gene: TRBJ2-1
v_gene: TRBV12-5
d_gene: NA
abundance: NA
CDR3nt: TGTGCTAGTGGCCTTGGCAACAGCTACAATGAGCAGTTCTTC
CDR3aa: CASGLGNSYNEQFF

j_gene: TRBJ1-4
v_gene: TRBV18
d_gene: TRBD1
abundance: once
CDR3nt: TGTGCCAGCTCACCACCGGGACAGAGGGCTTCTGAAAAACTGTTTTTT
CDR3aa: CASSPPGQRASEKLFF

j_gene: TRBJ2-7
v_gene: TRBV19
d_gene: TRBD2
abundance: NA
CDR3nt: TGTGCCAGTAGTATAAGCCTAGCGGGACCCTACGAGCAGTACTTC
CDR3aa: CASSISLAGPYEQYF

j_gene: TRBJ1-2
v_gene: TRBV7-8
d_gene: NA
abundance: NA
CDR3nt: TGTGCCAGCAGTCCCCATCTCAGTTATGGCTACACCTTC
CDR3aa: CASSPHLSYGYTF

j_gene: TRBJ2-7
v_gene: TRBV11-2
d_gene: NA
abundance: NA
CDR3nt: TGTGCCAGCAGCTTCGAGACTACCAACTCCTACGAGCAGTACTTC
CDR3aa: CASSFETTNSYEQYF